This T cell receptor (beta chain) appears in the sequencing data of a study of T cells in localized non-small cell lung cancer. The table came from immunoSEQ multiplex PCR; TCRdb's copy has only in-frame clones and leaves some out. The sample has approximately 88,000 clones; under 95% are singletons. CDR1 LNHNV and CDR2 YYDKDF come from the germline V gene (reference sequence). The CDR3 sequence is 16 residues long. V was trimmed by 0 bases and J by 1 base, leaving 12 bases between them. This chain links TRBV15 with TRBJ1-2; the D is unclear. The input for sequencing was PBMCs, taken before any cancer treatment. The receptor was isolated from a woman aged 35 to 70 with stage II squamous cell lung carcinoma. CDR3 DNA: TGTGCCACCAGCAGAGATTCAGCGGTTTTTAACTATGGCTACACCTTC. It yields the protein CATSRDSAVFNYGYTF. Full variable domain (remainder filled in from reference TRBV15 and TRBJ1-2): DAMVIQNPRYQVTQFGKPVTLSCSQTLNHNVMYWYQQKSSQAPKLLFHYYDKDFNNEADTPDNFQSRRPNTSFCFLDIRSPGLGDTAMYLCATSRDSAVFNYGYTFGSGTRLTVV.